One T cell receptor beta chain is described in this entry. This entry belongs to a study of T-cell memory formation after mild COVID-19. CDR1 is SGHAT, CDR2 FQDESV, per germline (reference sequence). CDR3 size: 15 residues. V lost 5 bases and J 3 bases, leaving 16 bases between the germline ends. The 5'RACE method, run with constant-segment primers, produced TCR alpha and TCR beta cDNA libraries (carrying sample barcodes and UMIs). Via MiXCR, TCRdb re-called the 5' RACE reads, giving one row per CDR3 protein. This table holds just over 300,000 distinct CDR3 sequences, just under 20% found once. The chain uses TRBV11-1 and TRBJ2-5, with a possible D match to TRBD2 (6 bases). The sample consisted of PBMCs or a T cell subset sorted from them (not recorded which). This clonotype was obtained from a man aged 18 to 30 who had mild COVID-19 (a few samples of this study predate the infection). Cell type and time point are not known. This chain's CDR3 is CASSHHRDSKETQYF. The CDR3 DNA reads TGTGCCAGCAGCCATCACCGGGACTCCAAAGAGACCCAGTACTTC.